The 14 T cell receptor beta chains in this list originate from one sample, sequenced in a study of cytomegalovirus exposure and HLA in healthy donors. Vbeta (60) and Jbeta (13) primers were used in the PCR. Sequenced by immunoSEQ multiplex PCR; TCRdb stores in-frame clones only, minus some. The sample has tens of thousands of clones, less than 85% seen once. Material: PBMCs. The receptors derive from a woman under 30 in good health and CMV-seropositive.

V is TRBV25-1 and J is TRBJ1-1; D not resolved. The CDR3 extends over 14 amino acids. Trimming stripped 7 bases from V and 4 bases from J, with 16 bases between. Germline-derived CDR1 and CDR2 are MGHDK and SYGVNS. In DNA form, the CDR3 reads TGTGCCAGCACCGGGCGGGGAGTAAGCACTGAAGCTTTCTTT. This sequence encodes CASTGRGVSTEAFF.

The chain has TRBV7-9 and TRBJ2-5; D is uncertain. Trimming removed 2 bases at V and 2 bases at J, with 6 bases between. The germline gives CDR1 SEHNR, CDR2 FQNEAQ (reference sequence). The CDR3 length is 13 residues. CDR3 DNA sequence: TGTGCCAGCAGCTTAAGCCATCAAGAGACCCAGTACTTC. This gives the protein CASSLSHQETQYF.

The J gene is TRBJ2-3, the V gene TRBV14; D perhaps matches TRBD1 (5 bases). CDR3 size: 16 residues. Germline V gene data show CDR1 as SGHDN and CDR2 as FVKESK. V lost 2 bases and J 0 bases, leaving 12 bases between the germline ends. The CDR3 sequence is CASSQSWTTSTDTQYF. As DNA, the CDR3 is TGTGCCAGCAGCCAATCATGGACAACTAGCACAGATACGCAGTATTTT.

CDR3 amino acids: CASSFAGTGAGELFF. CDR3 sequence (DNA): TGTGCCAGCAGCTTTGCCGGGACAGGAGCCGGGGAGCTGTTTTTT. The V call is TRBV11-1, the J call TRBJ2-2; 8 bases align to TRBD1. Germline V CDR1 and CDR2: SGHAT, FQDESV (reference sequence). This CDR3 is 15 amino acids long. V was pared by 3 bases and J by 6 bases, with 6 bases of the junction left unmatched. The complete variable domain, with remaining parts taken from reference TRBV11-1 and TRBJ2-2, reads EAEVAQSPRYKITEKSQAVAFWCDPISGHATLYWYRQILGQGPELLVQFQDESVVDDSQLPKDRFSAERLKGVDSTLKIQPAELGDSAMYLCASSFAGTGAGELFFGEGSRLTVL.

This chain links TRBV28 with TRBJ2-3, with 8 bases identical to TRBD1. V lost 5 bases to trimming and J lost 2 bases; unmatched junction nucleotides: 15. The length of the CDR3 is 18 residues. Germline V CDR1 and CDR2: MDHEN, SYDVKM. The CDR3 sequence: CASSGLGQEMIDTDTQYF. The CDR3 DNA follows: TGTGCCAGCAGTGGCCTGGGACAGGAGATGATCGACACAGATACGCAGTATTTT.

The chain carries TRBV19 and TRBJ1-2; D perhaps matches TRBD1 (5 bases). V was trimmed by 5 bases and J by 3 bases, leaving 13 bases between them. This CDR3 contains 14 residues. CDR1 is LNHDA, CDR2 SQIVND, per germline (reference sequence). The CDR3 here is CASSVAGGDYGYTF. The CDR3 DNA sequence: TGTGCCAGTAGTGTCGCCGGGGGAGACTATGGCTACACCTTC.

This clone showed up just a few times. The chain uses TRBV7-9 and TRBJ2-7; D is ambiguous. The CDR3 is made up of 12 amino acids. With 5 bases removed from V and 5 bases from J, the gap between germline ends came to 10 bases. Germline CDR1 SEHNR, CDR2 FQNEAQ (reference sequence). The CDR3 coding sequence is TGTGCCAGCAGCCCCCAGGCCCACGAGCAGTACTTC. It is translated as CASSPQAHEQYF.

The chain uses TRBV6-5 and TRBJ2-7; 8 bases map to TRBD1. The CDR3 contains 14 residues. CDR1 MNHEY and CDR2 SVGAGI come from the germline V gene. J was trimmed by 4 bases and V by 2 bases; bases with no gene match: 4. The CDR3 reads CASSYRQGRYEQYF. The CDR3 DNA reads as TGTGCCAGCAGTTACCGACAGGGGAGGTACGAGCAGTACTTC.

J is TRBJ2-7 and V is TRBV7-8, with a possible D match to TRBD2 (5 bases). This CDR3 has 13 amino acids. In germline, CDR1 is SGHVS, CDR2 FQNEAQ. The V gene lost 1 base and the J gene lost 9 bases, with 13 bases spanning the gap. This chain's CDR3 is CASSLVYSAGQYF. The DNA of the CDR3 is TGTGCCAGCAGCTTAGTTTATTCGGCGGGGCAGTACTTC. Together with reference TRBV7-8 and TRBJ2-7, the CDR3 gives the full variable domain: GAGVSQSPRYKVAKRGQDVALRCDPISGHVSLFWYQQALGQGPEFLTYFQNEAQLDKSGLPSDRFFAERPEGSVSTLKIQRTQQEDSAVYLCASSLVYSAGQYFGPGTRLTVT.

The CDR3 region is CSGWTSGESSYNEQFF. DNA of the CDR3: TGCAGCGGGTGGACTAGCGGGGAGAGCTCCTACAATGAGCAGTTCTTC. The genes are TRBV29-1 and TRBJ2-1, with TRBD2 matching 12 bases. Unmatched junction bases numbered 7, after V lost 7 bases and J lost 0 bases. CDR1 and CDR2 from the germline V gene are SQVTM and ANQGSEA. This CDR3 contains 16 residues.

The chain links TRBV4-1 to TRBJ1-2; D possibly corresponds to TRBD1 (6 bases). The V gene's germline CDR1 is MGHRA and CDR2 YSYEKL. This CDR3 spans 18 amino acids. V dropped 1 base and J dropped 3 bases, with 21 bases sitting between them. Written as DNA, the CDR3 is TGCGCCAGCAGCCAAGGGTGGCAGGGGAGGGTCATGGACTATGGCTACACCTTC. Translated, it gives CASSQGWQGRVMDYGYTF.

The chain uses TRBV27 and TRBJ2-7; TRBD1 matches at 10 bases. The V segment lost 0 bases and the J segment 4 bases; nucleotides outside the gene matches: 6. Germline V gene sequence: CDR1 MNHEY, CDR2 SMNVEV (reference sequence). The CDR3 contains 16 residues. The CDR3 sequence is CASSLSRQGAVYEQYF. The CDR3 DNA is TGTGCCAGCAGTTTATCTCGACAGGGGGCGGTATACGAGCAGTACTTC.

The chain carries TRBV4-3 and TRBJ2-1; 10 bases match TRBD1. The length of the CDR3 is 18 residues. Per germline, CDR1 LGHNA and CDR2 YSLEER. V shed 0 bases and J 5 bases; nucleotides not matched to a gene: 10. CDR3 residues: CASSQDIVGQGSHNEQFF. CDR3 DNA sequence: TGCGCCAGCAGCCAAGATATAGTGGGACAGGGGAGCCACAATGAGCAGTTCTTC.

This chain joins TRBV28 and TRBJ2-3; D is possibly TRBD1 (6 bases). This CDR3 spans 14 amino acids. CDR1 is MDHEN and CDR2 is SYDVKM in the germline V gene. V lost 6 bases and J lost 4, with 14 bases in between. CDR3 loop: CASRRQESADTQYF. The DNA of the CDR3 is TGTGCCAGCAGGAGACAGGAGAGCGCAGATACGCAGTATTTT.